Below, one T cell receptor beta chain is given with its context. Its cognate antigen is unknown. The data derive from a study of identical twins. Study-wide findings and caveats: Cross-sectional statistical analysis, not tracking of the same donors, underpinned the conclusions.

Germline V CDR1 and CDR2: SGHRS, YFSETQ. The CDR3 covers 17 residues. Losses at the gene ends were 9 bases for V and 0 bases for J; bases not matched to a gene: 7. Unique molecular identifiers were present on cDNA, and template switching added a universal primer site. TCRdb recomputed calls from the 5' RACE reads with MiXCR, one row per CDR3 protein. The table lists approximately 240,000 distinct CDR3 sequences, over 12% of them singletons. The chain is built from TRBV5-1 and TRBJ2-1; 15 nucleotides line up with TRBD2. Sequenced sample: memory (CD45RO+) T cells sorted from blood. The sequence came from a young woman in good health. CDR3 DNA: TGCGCCACGTCGGGACTAGCGGGAGGAAGCTCCTACAATGAGCAGTTCTTC. Translation: CATSGLAGGSSYNEQFF.